The sample holds one count of the clone carrying this T cell receptor beta chain. Trimming took 0 bases from V and 1 from J, leaving 9 bases between them. The CDR3 length is 15 residues. Germline values: CDR1 LGHNA, CDR2 YNFKEQ. This sample was taken from a study of blood T cell repertoires in COVID-19. Study as a whole: Donors in the United States, Italy and Spain gave samples during acute or convalescent COVID-19. Sample material is recorded as cDNA or gDNA derived from T cells, B-cell-depleted T cells, or PBMCs.

In the source study's methods: Amplification from reference gene primers served as the basis for estimated nucleated cell counts. Some clones are missing from TCRdb's copy, which holds only in-frame ones; the method was immunoSEQ multiplex PCR. D and trimming were read from the DNA, whereas the V and J calls and clone size are those reported in that table. The table shows over 150,000 clones, with 77% occurring only once. Specimen: peripheral blood. The source is a man between 65 and 85 years old with acute or convalescent COVID-19. This rearrangement joins TRBV4-2 to TRBJ1-1; tentative D call: TRBD1 (5 bases). DNA for the CDR3: TGTGCCAGCAGCCAAGATGGCACAGGGAACACTGAAGCTTTCTTT. Encoded protein: CASSQDGTGNTEAFF.